This T cell receptor (beta chain) was identified in a study of CD8 T cells in ankylosing spondylitis. Findings and limits, study-wide: Researchers reportedly found disease-linked clones significantly enriched in matched ankylosing spondylitis synovial fluid.

This clonotype was detected many times. No antigen is known for it. Each CDR3 protein is one row after TCRdb ran MiXCR on the 5' RACE reads. The sample has 240,000 or so distinct CDR3 sequences, roughly a tenth seen once. The specimen was blood, either unsorted or a sorted T cell fraction (not recorded which). This TCR was sampled from a male donor with ankylosing spondylitis or in good health (not recorded which).

The CDR3 bases are TGTGCCATCAGTGAGTCGAGTCGGGGGCGCGGAGATACGCAGTATTTT. Translating it yields CAISESSRGRGDTQYF. This chain connects TRBV10-3 to TRBJ2-3; D is tentatively TRBD1 or TRBD2 (6 bases each). The CDR3 is 16 residues long. CDR1 is ENHRY, CDR2 SYGVKD, per germline. V was cut by 0 bases and J by 5 bases, with 15 bases left in between.